This TCR beta chain emerged from a study of T cell repertoires in cytomegalovirus infection. Turning to the study itself: Both CMV infection and a matching HLA type were indicated by public TCR beta signatures. Study findings and constraints: Summed frequency of public TCR beta families distinguished CMV carriers with the relevant HLA.

TCRdb independently ran MiXCR on the reads; one entry per CDR3 protein. The table has roughly 280,000 distinct CDR3 sequences, about an eighth seen once. This clonotype was seen many times. Its specificity is not known. CDR3 length equals 12 residues. Germline CDR1 and CDR2: SGHTA and FQGNSA. V lost 4 bases and J lost 2, with 4 bases in between. The receptor was isolated from a human donor in good health (CMV status not recorded). Some clones in this sample may be carry-over from other donors' samples. The V gene is TRBV7-2, the J gene TRBJ2-3; D unresolved. Sequencing was carried out using PBMCs. The CDR3: CASSSNTDTQYF. In nucleotides, the CDR3 is TGTGCCAGCAGCTCAAACACAGATACGCAGTATTTT. Filled out from reference TRBV7-2 and TRBJ2-3, the complete variable domain reads GAGVSQSPSNKVTEKGKDVELRCDPISGHTALYWYRQSLGQGLEFLIYFQGNSAPDKSGLPSDRFSAERTGGSVSTLTIQRTQQEDSAVYLCASSSNTDTQYFGPGTRLTVL.